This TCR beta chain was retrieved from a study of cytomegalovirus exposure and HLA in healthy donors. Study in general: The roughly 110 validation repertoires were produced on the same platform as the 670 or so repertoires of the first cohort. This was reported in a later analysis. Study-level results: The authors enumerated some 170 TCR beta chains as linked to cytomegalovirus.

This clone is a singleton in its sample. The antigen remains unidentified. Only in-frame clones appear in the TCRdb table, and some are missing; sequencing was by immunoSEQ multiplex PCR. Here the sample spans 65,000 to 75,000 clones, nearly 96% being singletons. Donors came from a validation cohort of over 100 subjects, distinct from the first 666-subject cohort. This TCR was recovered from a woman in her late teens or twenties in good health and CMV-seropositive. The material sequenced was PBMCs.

CDR3 region: CAWSLGLAQETQYF. For the CDR3, the DNA is TGTGCCTGGAGCCTCGGACTAGCCCAAGAGACCCAGTACTTC. This chain joins TRBV30 and TRBJ2-5, with 8 bases identical to TRBD2. CDR1 and CDR2 from the germline V gene are GTSNPN and SVGIG (reference sequence). The CDR3 length is 14 residues. V shed 3 bases and J 1 base; nucleotides not matched to a gene: 4.